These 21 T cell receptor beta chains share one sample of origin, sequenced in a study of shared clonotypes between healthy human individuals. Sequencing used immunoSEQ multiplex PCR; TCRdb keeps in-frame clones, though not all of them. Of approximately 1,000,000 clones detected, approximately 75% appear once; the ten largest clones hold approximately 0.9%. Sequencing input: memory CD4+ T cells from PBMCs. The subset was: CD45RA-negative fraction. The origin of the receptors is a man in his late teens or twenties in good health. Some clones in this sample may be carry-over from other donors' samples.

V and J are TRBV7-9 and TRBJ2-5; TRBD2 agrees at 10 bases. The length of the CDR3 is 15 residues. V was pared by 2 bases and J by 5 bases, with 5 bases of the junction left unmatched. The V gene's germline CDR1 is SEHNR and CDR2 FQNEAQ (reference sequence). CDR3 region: CASSLSGRAEETQYF. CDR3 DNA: TGTGCCAGCAGCTTAAGCGGGAGGGCCGAGGAGACCCAGTACTTC.

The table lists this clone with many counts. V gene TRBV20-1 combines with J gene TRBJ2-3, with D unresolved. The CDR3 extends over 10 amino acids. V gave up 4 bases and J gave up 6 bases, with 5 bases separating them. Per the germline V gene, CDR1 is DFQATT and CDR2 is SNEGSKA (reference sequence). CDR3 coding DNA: TGCAGTGCTATATGGGATACGCAGTATTTT. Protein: CSAIWDTQYF.

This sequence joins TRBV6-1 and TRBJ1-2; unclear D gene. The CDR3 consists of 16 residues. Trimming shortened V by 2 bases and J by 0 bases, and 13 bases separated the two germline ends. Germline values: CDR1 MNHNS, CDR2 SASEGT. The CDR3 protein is CASSELPGRTNYGYTF. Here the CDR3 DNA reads TGTGCCAGCAGTGAATTACCGGGCCGCACTAACTATGGCTACACCTTC.

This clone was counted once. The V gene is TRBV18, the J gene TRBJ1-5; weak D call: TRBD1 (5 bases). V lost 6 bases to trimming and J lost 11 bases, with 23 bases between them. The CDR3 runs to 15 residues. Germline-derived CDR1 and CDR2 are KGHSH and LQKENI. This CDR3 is CASSYSDGTITTQHF. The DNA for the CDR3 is TGTGCCAGCTCCTACTCTGACGGGACGATCACGACCCAGCATTTT.

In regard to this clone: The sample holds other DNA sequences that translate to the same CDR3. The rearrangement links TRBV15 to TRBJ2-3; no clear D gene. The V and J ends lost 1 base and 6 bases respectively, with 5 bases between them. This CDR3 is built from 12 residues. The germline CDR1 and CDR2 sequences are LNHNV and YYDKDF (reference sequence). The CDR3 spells CATSRGTDTQYF. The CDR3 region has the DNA TGTGCCACCAGCAGAGGAACCGATACGCAGTATTTT.

DNA of the CDR3: TGCGCCAGCAGCCAAGAAACAGGGGTTAACTATGGCTACACCTTC. Protein: CASSQETGVNYGYTF. This chain uses TRBV4-1 with TRBJ1-2; 7 nucleotides line up with TRBD1. The CDR3 consists of 15 residues. V was clipped by 0 bases and J by 1 base; unmatched bases: 2. Germline CDR1 reads MGHRA; CDR2 reads YSYEKL.

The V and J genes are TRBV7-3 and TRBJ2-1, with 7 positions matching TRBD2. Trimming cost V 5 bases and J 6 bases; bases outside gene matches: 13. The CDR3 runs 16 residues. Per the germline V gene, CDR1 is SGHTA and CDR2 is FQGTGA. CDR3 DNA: TGTGCCAGCAGCCCCGGCGGGGCGGGAGTAGGCAATGAGCAGTTCTTC. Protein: CASSPGGAGVGNEQFF.

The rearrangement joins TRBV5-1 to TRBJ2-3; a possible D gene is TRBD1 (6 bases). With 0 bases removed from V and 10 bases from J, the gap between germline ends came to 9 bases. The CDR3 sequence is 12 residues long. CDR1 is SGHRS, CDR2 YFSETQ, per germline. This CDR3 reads CASSLDRAAQYF. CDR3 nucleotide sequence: TGCGCCAGCAGCTTGGACAGGGCGGCGCAGTATTTT.

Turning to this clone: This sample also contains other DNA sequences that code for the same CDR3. The CDR3 is CASRKEGETQYF. The CDR3 DNA reads TGTGCCAGCAGGAAGGAGGGGGAGACCCAGTACTTC. The chain joins TRBV2 to TRBJ2-5; D may be TRBD2 (6 bases). Per germline, CDR1 SNHLY and CDR2 FYNNEI. Between the trimmed V and J ends, which lost 6 bases and 5 bases, there was a span of 10 bases. The CDR3 is made up of 12 amino acids.

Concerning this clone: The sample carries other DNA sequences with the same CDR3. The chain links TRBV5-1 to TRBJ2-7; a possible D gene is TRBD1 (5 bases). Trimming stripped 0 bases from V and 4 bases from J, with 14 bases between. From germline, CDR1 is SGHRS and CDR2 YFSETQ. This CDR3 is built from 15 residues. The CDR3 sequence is CASSLETGSSYEQYF. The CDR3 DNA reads TGCGCCAGCAGCTTGGAAACAGGATCGTCGTACGAGCAGTACTTC.

The CDR3 loop is CASSYSDTLDEQFF. The DNA for the CDR3 is TGTGCCAGCAGTTATTCTGACACTTTGGACGAGCAGTTCTTC. This chain connects TRBV6-5 to TRBJ2-1, with D hard to call. Germline V CDR1 and CDR2: MNHEY, SVGAGI. V was pared by 3 bases and J by 10 bases, with 16 bases between. The CDR3 spans 14 residues.

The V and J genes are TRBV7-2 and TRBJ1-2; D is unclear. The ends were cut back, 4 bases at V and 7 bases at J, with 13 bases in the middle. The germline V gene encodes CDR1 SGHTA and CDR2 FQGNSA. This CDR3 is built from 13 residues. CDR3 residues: CASSWRTDFGYTF. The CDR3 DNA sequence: TGTGCCAGCAGCTGGAGGACGGATTTTGGCTACACCTTC.

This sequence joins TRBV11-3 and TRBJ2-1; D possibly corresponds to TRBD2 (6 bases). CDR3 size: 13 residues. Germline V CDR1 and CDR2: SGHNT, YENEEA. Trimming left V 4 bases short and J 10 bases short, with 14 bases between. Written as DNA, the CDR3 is TGTGCCAGCAGCTCGGACCCGGCGGGGGAGCAGTTCTTC. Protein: CASSSDPAGEQFF.

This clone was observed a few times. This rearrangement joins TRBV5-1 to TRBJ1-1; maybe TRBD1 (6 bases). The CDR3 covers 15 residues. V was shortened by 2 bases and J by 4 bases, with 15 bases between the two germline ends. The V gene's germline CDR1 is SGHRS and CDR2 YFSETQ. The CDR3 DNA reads TGCGCCAGCAGCTTCACCCCGGAGGGGGGCACTGAAGCTTTCTTT. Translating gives CASSFTPEGGTEAFF.

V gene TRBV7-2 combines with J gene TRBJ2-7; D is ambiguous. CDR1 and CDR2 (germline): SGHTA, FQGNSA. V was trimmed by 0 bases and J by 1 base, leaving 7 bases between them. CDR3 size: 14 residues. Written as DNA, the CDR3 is TGTGCCAGCAGCTTAGCGCGGACGTCCTACGAGCAGTACTTC. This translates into CASSLARTSYEQYF.

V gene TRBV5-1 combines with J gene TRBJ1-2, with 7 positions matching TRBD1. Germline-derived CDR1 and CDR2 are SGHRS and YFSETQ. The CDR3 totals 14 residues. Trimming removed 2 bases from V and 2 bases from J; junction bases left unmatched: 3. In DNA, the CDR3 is TGCGCCAGCAGCTTACAGACAGGGAACTATGGCTACACCTTC. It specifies CASSLQTGNYGYTF.

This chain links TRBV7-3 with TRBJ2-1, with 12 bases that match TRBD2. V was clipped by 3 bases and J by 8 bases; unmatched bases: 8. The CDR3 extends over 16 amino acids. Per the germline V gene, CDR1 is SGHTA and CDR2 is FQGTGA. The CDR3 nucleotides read TGTGCCAGCAGCTTCTCGATGACTAGCGGGAGTTATGAGCAGTTCTTC. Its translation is CASSFSMTSGSYEQFF.

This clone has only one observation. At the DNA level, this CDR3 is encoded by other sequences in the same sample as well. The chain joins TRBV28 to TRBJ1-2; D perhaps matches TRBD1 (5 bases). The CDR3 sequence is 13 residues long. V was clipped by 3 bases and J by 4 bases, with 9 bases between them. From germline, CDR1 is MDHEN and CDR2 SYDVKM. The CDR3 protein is CASSLRGGYGYTF. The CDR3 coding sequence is TGTGCCAGCAGTTTGAGGGGAGGCTATGGCTACACCTTC.

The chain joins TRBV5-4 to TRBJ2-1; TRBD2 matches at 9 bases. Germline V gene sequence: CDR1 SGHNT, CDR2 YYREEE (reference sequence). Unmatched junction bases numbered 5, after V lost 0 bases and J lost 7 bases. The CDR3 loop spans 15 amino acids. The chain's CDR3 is CASSLVAGGRNEQFF. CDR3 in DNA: TGTGCCAGCAGCTTGGTCGCGGGAGGGAGGAATGAGCAGTTCTTC.

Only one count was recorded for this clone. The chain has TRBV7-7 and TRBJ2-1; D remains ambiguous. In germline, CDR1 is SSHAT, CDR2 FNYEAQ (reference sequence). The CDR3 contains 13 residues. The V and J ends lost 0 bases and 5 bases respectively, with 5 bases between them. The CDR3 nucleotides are TGTGCCAGCAGCTTAGCATGGGACAATGAGCAGTTCTTC. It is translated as CASSLAWDNEQFF.

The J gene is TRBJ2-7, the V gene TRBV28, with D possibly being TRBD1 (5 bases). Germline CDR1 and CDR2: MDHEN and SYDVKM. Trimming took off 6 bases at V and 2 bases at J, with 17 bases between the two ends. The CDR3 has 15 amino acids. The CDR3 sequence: CASSTTGLSPYEQYF. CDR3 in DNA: TGTGCCAGCAGCACTACAGGCTTATCTCCCTACGAGCAGTACTTC.